This T cell receptor (beta chain) derives from a study of OX40 agonist ivuxolimab in advanced cancers. Turning to the study itself: At 0.01 to 10 mg/kg, ivuxolimab was administered intravenously to patients every 2 weeks.

Germline CDR1 reads KGHSH; CDR2 reads LQKENI. V shed 6 bases and J shed 9 bases, with 20 bases lying between them. The CDR3 consists of 14 residues. The data were produced by immunoSEQ multiplex PCR, yet TCRdb's version contains in-frame clones alone and is incomplete. Here the sample spans roughly 87,000 clones, roughly 88% being singletons. This TCR derives from an adult with an advanced solid tumor such as melanoma, head and neck, liver or kidney cancer. The rearrangement links TRBV18 to TRBJ2-5; D is possibly TRBD2 (6 bases). The specimen comprised CD4+ or CD8+ T cells sorted from blood, sampled in a trial of the OX40 agonist ivuxolimab. The CDR3 here is CASSASGGNRAQYF. The CDR3 DNA reads TGTGCCAGCTCCGCCTCTGGGGGGAACCGGGCCCAGTACTTC. Supplemented by reference TRBV18 and TRBJ2-5, the full variable domain reads NAGVMQNPRHLVRRRGQEARLRCSPMKGHSHVYWYRQLPEEGLKFMVYLQKENIIDESGMPKERFSAEFPKEGPSILRIQQVVRGDSAAYFCASSASGGNRAQYFGPGTRLLVL.